What follows is one T cell receptor (beta chain) and its context. Its antigen remains unidentified. A read error may produce the germline difference seen at one junction end. Germline V gives CDR1 SSHAT, CDR2 FNYEAQ (reference sequence). The length of the CDR3 is 14 residues. This sample was taken from a study of cytomegalovirus exposure and HLA in healthy donors. Study background: Per a later analysis, the roughly 670 first-cohort and under 150 validation repertoires shared one platform. General study results and limits: With high specificity and sensitivity, the classifier reportedly diagnosed cytomegalovirus status. It was 150 or so TCR beta chains that were listed as cytomegalovirus-associated.

This table comes from immunoSEQ multiplex PCR, and its TCRdb copy is limited to in-frame clones, with some not included. Among tens of thousands of clones, about 96% were seen once, and the ten largest hold roughly 1.5%. The receptor's source is a man between 18 and 29 years old in good health and CMV-seropositive. The chain joins TRBV7-7 to TRBJ2-1; 11 bases are shared with TRBD1. Input material: PBMCs. The CDR3 coding sequence is TGTGCTAGCAGTCCCGGGACAGGGGGTCGAGAGCAGTTCTTC. Amino acid sequence: CASSPGTGGREQFF.